This TCR beta chain is from a study of blood T cell repertoires in COVID-19. Sequencing used immunoSEQ multiplex PCR; TCRdb keeps in-frame clones, though not all of them. The table shows 220,000 or so clones, with approximately 85% occurring only once. With 6 bases clipped from V and 2 bases from J, the junction kept 3 bases outside the gene matches. This CDR3 contains 13 residues. The sequence derives from a woman aged 45-60 years who had recovered from COVID-19. Sequenced: PBMCs or T cells enriched from blood (not recorded which). V gene TRBV12-3 or TRBV12-4 combines with J gene TRBJ2-7; 8 bases are a match to TRBD2. DNA of the CDR3: TGTGCCAGCAGGACGGGGGGGACCTACGAGCAGTACTTC. Its protein is CASRTGGTYEQYF.